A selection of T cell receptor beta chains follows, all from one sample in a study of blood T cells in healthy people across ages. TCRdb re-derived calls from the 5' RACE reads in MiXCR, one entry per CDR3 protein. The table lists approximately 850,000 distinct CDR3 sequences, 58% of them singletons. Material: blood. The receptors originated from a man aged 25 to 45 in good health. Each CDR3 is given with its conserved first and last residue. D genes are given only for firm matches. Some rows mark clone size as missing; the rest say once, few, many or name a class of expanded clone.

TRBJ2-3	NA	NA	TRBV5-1	TGCGCCAGCAGCGCCCCCTACACAGATACGCAGTATTTT	CASSAPYTDTQYF
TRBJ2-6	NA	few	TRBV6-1	TGTGCCAGCATTCTTAGACAGTTGAGCTCTGGGGCCAACGTCCTGACTTTC	CASILRQLSSGANVLTF
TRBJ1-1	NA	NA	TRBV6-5	TGTGCCAGCAGTTACTCGGGGAGCGCTGAAGCTTTCTTT	CASSYSGSAEAFF
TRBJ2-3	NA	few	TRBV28	TGTGCCAGCAGTCAGAGGACTCGCAAGGATGTGGATACGCAGTATTTT	CASSQRTRKDVDTQYF
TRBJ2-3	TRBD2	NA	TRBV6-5	TGTGCCAGCAGTTACCAGCGGGGGACCACAGATACGCAGTATTTT	CASSYQRGTTDTQYF
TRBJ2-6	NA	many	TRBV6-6	TGTGCCAGCAGTGCCGGGACCGGAGGGGCCAACGTCCTGACTTTC	CASSAGTGGANVLTF
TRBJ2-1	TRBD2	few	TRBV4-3	TGCGCCAGCAGCCAAGAAGGACTAGCGGGGGGGGGTGAGCAGTTCTTC	CASSQEGLAGGGEQFF
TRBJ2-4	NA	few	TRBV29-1	TGCAGCGTTGGGCAGGGCTCCGGGGAGCAGTACTTC	CSVGQGSGEQYF
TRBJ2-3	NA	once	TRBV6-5	TGTGCCAGCAGTGCGACAGGCGGGGAGGGGCAGTATTTT	CASSATGGEGQYF
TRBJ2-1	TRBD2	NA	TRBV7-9	TGTGCCAGCAGCTTTAGGCCAGCGGGGTTATACAATGAGCAGTTCTTC	CASSFRPAGLYNEQFF
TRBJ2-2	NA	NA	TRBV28	TGTGCTAGCAGGATGGGGGGAACCGGGGAGCTGTTTTTT	CASRMGGTGELFF
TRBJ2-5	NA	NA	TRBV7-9	TGTGCCAGCAGCCCGGGCGAGGGAGGCGGGCAGTACTTC	CASSPGEGGGQYF
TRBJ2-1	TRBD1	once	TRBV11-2	TGTGCCAGCAGCCCACCGGGACAGGGGGCCAATGAGCAGTTCTTC	CASSPPGQGANEQFF
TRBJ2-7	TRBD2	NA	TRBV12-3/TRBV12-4	TGTGCCAGCAGTTTGGAGACTAGCGGGAGCTCCTACAATGAGCAGTACTTC	CASSLETSGSSYNEQYF
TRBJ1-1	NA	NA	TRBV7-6	TGTGCCAGCAGCTTAGGAAATGAAGCTTTCTTT	CASSLGNEAFF
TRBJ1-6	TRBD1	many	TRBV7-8	TGTGCCAGCAGCCGGGGACAGGGCAATTCACCCCTCCACTTT	CASSRGQGNSPLHF
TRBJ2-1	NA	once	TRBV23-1	TGCGCCAGCAGTCAATCCGCGGGCATAACATGGAATGAGCAGTTCTTC	CASSQSAGITWNEQFF
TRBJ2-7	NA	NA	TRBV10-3	TGTGCCACCCGGGGCAGTGGGTACGAGCAGTACTTC	CATRGSGYEQYF
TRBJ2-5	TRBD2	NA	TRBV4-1	TGCGCCAGCAGCCAAGAAGTGGGGCGGGGGGGAGAGACCCAGTACTTC	CASSQEVGRGGETQYF
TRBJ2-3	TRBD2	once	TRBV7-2	TGTGCCAGCAGCTTATCTAGCGGAAAGGATGGTGCGCAGTATTTT	CASSLSSGKDGAQYF
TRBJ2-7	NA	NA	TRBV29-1	TGCAGCGTTGTTCGAACGGGGACTTTGGGCGAGCAGTACTTC	CSVVRTGTLGEQYF
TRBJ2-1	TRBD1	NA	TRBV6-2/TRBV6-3	TGTGCCAGCAATTCAGGGGGTATCGGAGGCAATGAGCAGTTCTTC	CASNSGGIGGNEQFF
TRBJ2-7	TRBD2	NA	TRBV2	TGTGCCAGAGGGCTAGCGGGAGTGTACGAGCAGTACTTC	CARGLAGVYEQYF
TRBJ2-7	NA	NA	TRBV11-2	TGTGCCAGCAGCTTCGGGGACCTAGCCTACGAGCAGTACTTC	CASSFGDLAYEQYF
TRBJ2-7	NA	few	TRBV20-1	TGCAGTGCCCCCGACGTGCTGGGCGAGCAGTACTTC	CSAPDVLGEQYF
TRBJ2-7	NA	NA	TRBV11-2	TGTGCCAGCAGCTTAGATCTCCCGCCCGACGAGCAGTACTTC	CASSLDLPPDEQYF
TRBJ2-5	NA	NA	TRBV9	TGTGCCAGCAGCGTATCAGGGACGGGCGGAGAGACCCAGTACTTC	CASSVSGTGGETQYF
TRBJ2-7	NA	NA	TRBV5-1	TGCGCCAGCAGCTTGTCCAGTTCCGTCTACGGGCAGTACTTC	CASSLSSSVYGQYF
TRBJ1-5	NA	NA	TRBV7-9	TGTGCCAGCAGCGTGACAGAGAGCAATCAGCCCCGGCATTTT	CASSVTESNQPRHF
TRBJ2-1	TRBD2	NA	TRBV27	TGTGCCAGCAGTTTATTCCGGGGGGTGACTGATAATGAGCAGTTCTTC	CASSLFRGVTDNEQFF
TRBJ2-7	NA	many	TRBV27	TGTGCCAGCAGTCTATCCAGGGGGGGACTCTCCTACGAGCAGTACTTC	CASSLSRGGLSYEQYF
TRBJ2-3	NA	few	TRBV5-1	TGCGCCAGCAGCTTGGTCGACAGGATCCAAGATACGCAGTATTTT	CASSLVDRIQDTQYF
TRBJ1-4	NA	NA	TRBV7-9	TGTGCCAGCAGCTTAGGACAGCTTGAAAAACTGTTTTTT	CASSLGQLEKLFF
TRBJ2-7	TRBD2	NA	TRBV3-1	TGTGCCAGCAGCTCCTGGGGAGGGTACCACGAGCAGTACTTC	CASSSWGGYHEQYF
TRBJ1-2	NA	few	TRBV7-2	TGTGCCAGCAGCTTAGCTAACGGCCCCTATGGCTACACCTTC	CASSLANGPYGYTF
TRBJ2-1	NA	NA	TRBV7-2	TGTGCCAGCAGCCCCGTCGCTAGCAGGGGCAATGAGCAGTTCTTC	CASSPVASRGNEQFF
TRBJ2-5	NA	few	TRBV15	TGTGCCACCAGCAGAGTTCGCGCTCGACCAGTAGAGACCCAGTACTTC	CATSRVRARPVETQYF
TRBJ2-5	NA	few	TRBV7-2	TGTGCCAGCAGCTCCTCATTGGCAGGGATCCAAGCGGCCCAGTACTTC	CASSSSLAGIQAAQYF
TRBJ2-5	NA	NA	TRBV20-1	TGCAGTGCTAGAACGGACTACCATGAGACCCAGTACTTC	CSARTDYHETQYF
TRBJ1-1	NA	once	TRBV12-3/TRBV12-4	TGTGCCACTTCGGCGGCTGGTGAAGCTTTCTTT	CATSAAGEAFF
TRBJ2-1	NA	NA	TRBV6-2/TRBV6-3	TGTGCCAGCACCCGGGACCCTGGGTGGATTTACAATGCGCAGTTCTTC	CASTRDPGWIYNAQFF
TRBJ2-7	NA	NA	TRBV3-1	TGTGCCAGCAGCCCCCAGGACTATTTGCTCAAGCAGTACTTC	CASSPQDYLLKQYF
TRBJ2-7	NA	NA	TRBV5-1	TGCGCCAGCACTTCGGGACCCACAAAGGAAGCCTACGAGCAGTACTTC	CASTSGPTKEAYEQYF
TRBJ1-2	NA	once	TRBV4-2	TGTGCCAGCAGCCAAGGACAGGACTTTAGTGGCTACACCTTC	CASSQGQDFSGYTF
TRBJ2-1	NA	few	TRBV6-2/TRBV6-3	TGTGCCAGCAGTTACTCTCCCCTGGTTGAGCAGTTCTTC	CASSYSPLVEQFF
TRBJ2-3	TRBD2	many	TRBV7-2	TGTGCCAGCAGCTTGGCCATAGCGGGAGTGACAGATACGCAGTATTTT	CASSLAIAGVTDTQYF
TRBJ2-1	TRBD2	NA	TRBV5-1	TGCGCCAGCAGAAGGACTAGCGGGGTGGATGAGCAGTTCTTC	CASRRTSGVDEQFF
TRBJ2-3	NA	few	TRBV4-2	TGTGCCAGCAGCCAAGGATCTGCGGATACGCAGTATTTT	CASSQGSADTQYF
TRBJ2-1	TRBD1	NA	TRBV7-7	TGTGCCAGCAGCCGGGGACAGGGTAGCGGGCAGCAGTTCTTC	CASSRGQGSGQQFF
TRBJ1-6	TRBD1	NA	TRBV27	TGTGCCAGCAGGGAGGGACAGTCCTATTCACCCCTCCACTTT	CASREGQSYSPLHF
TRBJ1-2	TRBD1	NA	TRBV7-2	TGTGCCAGCAGCCTTAAAACAGGGGATGGGGGCTATGGCTACACCTTC	CASSLKTGDGGYGYTF
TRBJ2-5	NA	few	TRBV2	TGTGCCAGCAGTGAAACTGAGACCCAGTACTTC	CASSETETQYF
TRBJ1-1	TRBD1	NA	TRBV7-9	TGTGCCACCGGGACAGGGGGCACCACTGAAGCTTTCTTT	CATGTGGTTEAFF
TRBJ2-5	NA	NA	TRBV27	TGTGCCAGCAGCCAAACCGGGACTACCAACAGGAGGGGGAAAGAGACCCAGTACTTC	CASSQTGTTNRRGKETQYF
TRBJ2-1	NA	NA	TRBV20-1	TGCAGTGCAGAGGTGAAAAATGAGCAGTTCTTC	CSAEVKNEQFF